These 20 T cell receptor beta chains were sequenced from one sample in a study of vaccination and CD4 T cells after COVID-19. The treatment denotes: approximately 9-day PBMC culture with coronavirus spike peptide pools or control peptides (ViraFEST assay). The unexposed donor's CD4+ T cells were collected before the COVID-19 pandemic (2011-2018). The antigens for these receptors are not known. With the Oncomine TCR Beta short-read assay, DNA from cultured CD4+ T cells was sequenced. Genomic DNA from cultured CD4+ T cells was extracted. In TCRdb, the PCR reads were re-called with MiXCR into one record per CDR3 protein. The profile shows approximately 9,600 distinct CDR3 sequences, just under 45% of them singletons. The sequenced sample consisted of CD4+ T cells from blood, cultured in vitro. Every receptor here comes from a human donor in good health.

A few counts support this clonotype. The chain combines TRBV6-1 with TRBJ2-1; 7 positions agree with TRBD1. The CDR3 has 15 residues. The V gene end was trimmed by 7 bases and the J gene end by 3 bases; junction bases not matched to a gene: 9. Germline CDR1 and CDR2: MNHNS and SASEGT. CDR3 bases: TGTGCCAGCAATATCCGACAGGGCAGCTACAATGAGCAGTTCTTC. It translates to CASNIRQGSYNEQFF.

This clonotype was seen only a few times. The V and J genes are TRBV7-2 and TRBJ2-5; D gene unclear. V gave up 5 bases and J gave up 7 bases, with 11 bases separating them. The CDR3 consists of 12 residues. Germline V lookup: CDR1 SGHTA, CDR2 FQGNSA. CDR3 sequence (DNA): TGTGCCAGCAGCCGGGTTTCGGGGACCCAGTACTTC. It translates to CASSRVSGTQYF.

This clonotype is classed as medium-sized. V usage is TRBV27 and J usage is TRBJ1-1; TRBD1 might be the D (5 bases). The germline gives CDR1 MNHEY, CDR2 SMNVEV (reference sequence). CDR3 length: 12 amino acids. The ends were cut back, 6 bases at V and 6 bases at J, with 11 bases in the middle. CDR3 in amino acids: CASRGTAPEAFF. The DNA for the CDR3 is TGTGCCAGCAGGGGGACGGCCCCTGAAGCTTTCTTT.

V is TRBV6-1 and J is TRBJ2-7; either TRBD1 or TRBD2 may fit D (6 bases each). The V end was cut by 8 bases, the J end by 5 bases, with 19 bases between. Germline-derived CDR1 and CDR2 are MNHNS and SASEGT. The CDR3 is 14 amino acids. CDR3 nucleotide sequence: TGTGCCAGCTACGTAAGGGGGGAAGAAAACGAGCAGTACTTC. It translates to CASYVRGEENEQYF.

V and J are TRBV2 and TRBJ1-5; D gene unclear. CDR1 and CDR2 from the germline V gene are SNHLY and FYNNEI. The CDR3 runs 13 residues. V was trimmed by 4 bases and J by 9 bases, leaving 13 bases between them. The DNA of the CDR3 is TGTGCCAGCAGTGGGACGGCACAGAGGCCCCAGCATTTT. It translates to CASSGTAQRPQHF.

This clonotype was seen a few times. V gene TRBV7-8 combines with J gene TRBJ2-3; 10 nucleotides align to TRBD1. CDR3 length equals 13 residues. The germline gives CDR1 SGHVS, CDR2 FQNEAQ. The junction had 2 bases not matched to a gene; V was cut back by 5 bases and J by 6 bases. The CDR3 nucleotides are TGTGCCAGCAGCCGGACAGGGGGGGATACGCAGTATTTT. Protein: CASSRTGGDTQYF.

The chain links TRBV7-9 to TRBJ2-1; possibly TRBD1 for D (5 bases). V dropped 1 base and J dropped 5 bases, with 12 bases sitting between them. CDR3 length: 15 residues. From germline, CDR1 is SEHNR and CDR2 FQNEAQ (reference sequence). This CDR3 reads CASSLGAGFDNEQFF. The CDR3 nucleotides are TGTGCCAGCAGCTTAGGGGCAGGGTTCGACAATGAGCAGTTCTTC.

In nucleotides, the CDR3 is TGTGCCAGCAGCCCCCGGGCCAACGTCCTGACTTTC. It specifies CASSPRANVLTF. The J gene is TRBJ2-6, the V gene TRBV6-1; D uncertain. This CDR3 has 12 amino acids. Looked up from germline, CDR1 is MNHNS and CDR2 is SASEGT. V lost 6 bases, J lost 5 bases, and 5 bases lay in between.

The table lists this clonotype with a few counts. The chain joins TRBV7-8 to TRBJ2-7, with D possibly TRBD1 on 5 matching bases. CDR3 length: 15 amino acids. The germline V and J ends were trimmed by 5 bases and 6 bases, with 20 bases remaining between them. Germline V gene data show CDR1 as SGHVS and CDR2 as FQNEAQ. DNA of the CDR3: TGTGCCAGCAGCCACAGGCGTAGGACCAGTGTCGAGCAGTACTTC. Amino acids: CASSHRRRTSVEQYF.

V is TRBV6-5 and J is TRBJ2-1; 10 bases match TRBD2. CDR1 and CDR2 from the germline V gene are MNHEY and SVGAGI. The CDR3 length is 19 residues. The V gene end was trimmed by 2 bases and the J gene end by 2 bases; junction bases not matched to a gene: 12. The CDR3 nucleotides are TGTGCCAGCAGTTACCCCACAGAGGGTAGCGGGAGGACCTACAATGAGCAGTTCTTC. As protein: CASSYPTEGSGRTYNEQFF.

The chain combines TRBV11-2 with TRBJ2-3; D remains unclear. Germline lookup yields CDR1 SGHAT and CDR2 FQNNGV. V lost 3 bases to trimming and J lost 0 bases, with 10 bases between them. The CDR3 sequence is 15 residues long. CDR3 nucleotides: TGTGCCAGCAGCTTGGGAACTGCTAGCACAGATACGCAGTATTTT. It encodes CASSLGTASTDTQYF.

A few counts support this clonotype. The rearrangement links TRBV6-1 to TRBJ1-5; D is possibly TRBD1 (6 bases). The CDR3 extends over 16 amino acids. V was clipped by 2 bases and J by 0 bases, with 11 bases between them. Germline CDR1 and CDR2: MNHNS and SASEGT. The DNA for the CDR3 is TGTGCCAGCAGTGAATCCCCAGGGGATAGCAATCAGCCCCAGCATTTT. The encoded protein is CASSESPGDSNQPQHF.

Details on this clonotype: The junction and the germline gene differ at one end; a read error may be behind it. This chain connects TRBV30 to TRBJ1-2; D call uncertain. Germline loops: CDR1 GTSNPN, CDR2 SVGIG (reference sequence). This CDR3 region has 13 residues. CDR3 region: CAWTLDPRQGYTF. The CDR3 region has the DNA TGTGCTTGGACCCTGGACCCCCGGCAGGGCTACACCTTC.

This clonotype was recorded only once. The chain employs TRBV7-2 and TRBJ1-4; 7 bases agree with TRBD1. This CDR3 contains 17 residues. J lost 10 bases, V lost 5 bases, and 19 bases had no gene match. The V gene's germline CDR1 is SGHTA and CDR2 FQGNSA. As DNA, the CDR3 is TGTGCCAGCAGCACCATCATACAGGGGAACGGTGGTGGAAAACTGTTTTTT. This codes for CASSTIIQGNGGGKLFF.

The chain employs TRBV28 and TRBJ1-6; D gene ambiguous. Germline V gene lookup returns CDR1 MDHEN and CDR2 SYDVKM. The germline V and J ends were trimmed by 5 bases and 1 base, with 3 bases remaining between them. This CDR3 is 13 amino acids long. CDR3 residues: CASSNSYNSPLHF. The DNA of the CDR3 is TGTGCCAGCAGTAATTCCTATAATTCACCCCTCCACTTT.

Note on this clonotype: The junction shows a germline mismatch at one end, possibly a read error. This sequence joins TRBV7-3 and TRBJ2-7, with 11 bases that match TRBD2. This CDR3 spans 14 amino acids. Looked up from germline, CDR1 is SGHTA and CDR2 is FQGTGA. CDR3 DNA: TGTGCCAGCAGCATAACTAGCGGGGGCTACGAGCAGTACTTC. This translates into CASSITSGGYEQYF.

The chain is built from TRBV6-2 or TRBV6-3 and TRBJ1-1; no definite D call. V lost 6 bases and J lost 7, with 9 bases in between. This CDR3 contains 11 residues. The germline V gene has CDR1 MNHEY and CDR2 SVGEGT. CDR3 residues: CASRQRSEAFF. CDR3 DNA sequence: TGTGCCAGCAGGCAAAGGAGTGAAGCTTTCTTT.

The V gene is TRBV5-1, the J gene TRBJ1-2; a possible D gene is TRBD1 (5 bases). The CDR3 length is 14 residues. Trimming shortened V by 1 base and J by 3 bases, and 10 bases separated the two germline ends. Per germline, CDR1 SGHRS and CDR2 YFSETQ. CDR3 sequence (DNA): TGCGCCAGCAGCTTGAACGACAGAGACTATGGCTACACCTTC. The encoded protein is CASSLNDRDYGYTF.

This clonotype was observed a handful of times. V and J are TRBV20-1 and TRBJ2-3, with TRBD2 as a possible D gene (5 bases). Between the trimmed V and J ends, which lost 0 bases and 4 bases, there was a span of 11 bases. This CDR3 spans 14 amino acids. Germline CDR1 reads DFQATT; CDR2 reads SNEGSKA (reference sequence). The CDR3 sequence is CSARDIRRSDTQYF. CDR3 in DNA: TGCAGTGCTAGAGATATCAGGAGGTCAGATACGCAGTATTTT.

This chain joins TRBV28 and TRBJ1-5; TRBD1 aligns across 7 bases. V dropped 5 bases and J dropped 2; count of bases not matched to a gene: 12. The CDR3 totals 17 residues. The germline V gene has CDR1 MDHEN and CDR2 SYDVKM. The CDR3 DNA reads TGTGCCAGCAGTGTCTGGGACAGTGAGAGAGGCAATCAGCCCCAGCATTTT. Amino acid sequence: CASSVWDSERGNQPQHF.